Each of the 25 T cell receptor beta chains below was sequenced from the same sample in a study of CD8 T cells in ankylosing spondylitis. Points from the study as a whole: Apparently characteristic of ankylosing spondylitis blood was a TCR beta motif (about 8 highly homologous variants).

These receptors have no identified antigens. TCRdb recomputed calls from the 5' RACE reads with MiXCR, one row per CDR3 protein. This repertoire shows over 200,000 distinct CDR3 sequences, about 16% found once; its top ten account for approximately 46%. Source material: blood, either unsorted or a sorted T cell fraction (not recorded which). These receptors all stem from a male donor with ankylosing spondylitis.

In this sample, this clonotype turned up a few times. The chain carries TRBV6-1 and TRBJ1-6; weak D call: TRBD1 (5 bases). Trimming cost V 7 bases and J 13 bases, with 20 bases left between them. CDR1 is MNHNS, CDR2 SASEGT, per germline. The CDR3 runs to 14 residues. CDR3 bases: TGTGCCAGCATCCTCCCCATTGCCGGGGCGCCCCTCCACTTT. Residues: CASILPIAGAPLHF.

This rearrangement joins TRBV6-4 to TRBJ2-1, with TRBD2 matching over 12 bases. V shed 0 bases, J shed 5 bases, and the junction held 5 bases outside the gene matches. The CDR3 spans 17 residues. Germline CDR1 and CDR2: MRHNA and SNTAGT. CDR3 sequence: CASSDSGLAGGHNEQFF. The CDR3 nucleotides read TGTGCCAGCAGTGACTCGGGTCTAGCGGGGGGGCACAATGAGCAGTTCTTC.

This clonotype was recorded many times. The CDR3 is CASRRTASYEQYF. In nucleotides, the CDR3 is TGCGCCAGCAGAAGGACGGCCTCCTACGAGCAGTACTTC. The J gene is TRBJ2-7, the V gene TRBV5-1, with no clear D. The germline CDR1 and CDR2 sequences are SGHRS and YFSETQ. V lost 5 bases to trimming and J lost 0 bases, with 9 bases between them. The CDR3 is 13 amino acids.

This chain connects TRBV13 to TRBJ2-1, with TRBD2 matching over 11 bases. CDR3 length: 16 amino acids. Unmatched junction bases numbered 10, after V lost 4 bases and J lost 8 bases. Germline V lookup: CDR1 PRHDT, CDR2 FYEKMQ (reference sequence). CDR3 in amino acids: CASSSPLAGGPYEQFF. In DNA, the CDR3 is TGTGCCAGCAGCTCCCCTTTAGCGGGGGGGCCGTATGAGCAGTTCTTC.

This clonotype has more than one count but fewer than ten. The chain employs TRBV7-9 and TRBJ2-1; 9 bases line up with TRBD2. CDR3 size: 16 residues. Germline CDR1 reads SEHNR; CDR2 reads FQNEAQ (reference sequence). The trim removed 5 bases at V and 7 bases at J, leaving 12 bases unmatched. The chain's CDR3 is CASSPRDLAGLNEQFF. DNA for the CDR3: TGTGCCAGCAGCCCCCGAGATCTAGCGGGATTGAATGAGCAGTTCTTC.

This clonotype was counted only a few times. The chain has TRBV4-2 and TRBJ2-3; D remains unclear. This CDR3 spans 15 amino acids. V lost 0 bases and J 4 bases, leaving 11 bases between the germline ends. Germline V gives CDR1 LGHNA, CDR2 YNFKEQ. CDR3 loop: CASSQDDSEADTQYF. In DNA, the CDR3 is TGTGCCAGCAGCCAAGATGACTCTGAGGCAGATACGCAGTATTTT.

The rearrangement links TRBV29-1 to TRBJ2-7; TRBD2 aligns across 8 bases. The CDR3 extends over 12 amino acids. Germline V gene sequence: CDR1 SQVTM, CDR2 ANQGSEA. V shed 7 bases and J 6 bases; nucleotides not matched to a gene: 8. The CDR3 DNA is TGCAGCGCCCCCGGGGCGGGAGGCGAGCAGTACTTC. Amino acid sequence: CSAPGAGGEQYF.

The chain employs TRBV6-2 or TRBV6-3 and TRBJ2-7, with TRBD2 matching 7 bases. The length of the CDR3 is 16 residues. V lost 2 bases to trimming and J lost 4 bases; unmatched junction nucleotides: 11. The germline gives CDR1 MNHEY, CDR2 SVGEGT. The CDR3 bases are TGTGCCAGCAGTTACCCCGCGGGAGTTTGGGGGTACGAGCAGTACTTC. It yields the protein CASSYPAGVWGYEQYF.

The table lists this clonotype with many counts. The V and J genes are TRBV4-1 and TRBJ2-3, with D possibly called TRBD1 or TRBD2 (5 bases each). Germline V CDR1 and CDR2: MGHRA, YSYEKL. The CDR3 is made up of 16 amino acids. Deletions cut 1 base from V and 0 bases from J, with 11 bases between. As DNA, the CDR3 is TGCGCCAGCAGCCAAGTAAACGGGGCTAGCACAGATACGCAGTATTTT. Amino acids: CASSQVNGASTDTQYF.

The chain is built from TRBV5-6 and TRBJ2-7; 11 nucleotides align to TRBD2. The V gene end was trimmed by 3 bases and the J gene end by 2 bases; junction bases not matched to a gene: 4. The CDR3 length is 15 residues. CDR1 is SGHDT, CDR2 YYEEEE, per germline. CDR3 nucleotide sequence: TGTGCCAGCAGCTGGCGACTAGCGGGGCCCTACGAGCAGTACTTC. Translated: CASSWRLAGPYEQYF.

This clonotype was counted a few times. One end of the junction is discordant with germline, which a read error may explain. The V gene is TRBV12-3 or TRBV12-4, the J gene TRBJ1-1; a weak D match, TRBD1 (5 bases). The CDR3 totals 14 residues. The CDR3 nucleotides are TGTGCCAGCAGTTTACGGGACCCGAACAGTGAAGCTTTCTTT. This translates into CASSLRDPNSEAFF.

CDR3 sequence: CSARIRDLLEQYF. The CDR3 DNA reads TGCAGTGCAAGAATCCGGGACCTCCTTGAGCAGTACTTC. The V and J genes are TRBV20-1 and TRBJ2-7; D might be TRBD1 or TRBD2, each matching 5 bases. CDR1 and CDR2 from the germline V gene are DFQATT and SNEGSKA (reference sequence). Trimming removed 6 bases from V and 7 bases from J, with 19 bases in between. The length of the CDR3 is 13 residues.

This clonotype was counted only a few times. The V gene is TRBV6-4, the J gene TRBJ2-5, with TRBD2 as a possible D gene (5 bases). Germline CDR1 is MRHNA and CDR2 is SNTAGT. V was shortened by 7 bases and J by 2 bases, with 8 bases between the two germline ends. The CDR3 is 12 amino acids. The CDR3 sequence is CASTEVQETQYF. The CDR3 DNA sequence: TGTGCCAGCACGGAGGTTCAAGAGACCCAGTACTTC.

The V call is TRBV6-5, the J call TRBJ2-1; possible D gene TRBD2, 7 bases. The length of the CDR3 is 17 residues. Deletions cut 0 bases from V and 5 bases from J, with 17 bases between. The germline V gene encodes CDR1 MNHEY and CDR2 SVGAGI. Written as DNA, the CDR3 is TGTGCCAGCAGTTACTCGACCATCGGGGGGCCTAACAATGAGCAGTTCTTC. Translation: CASSYSTIGGPNNEQFF.

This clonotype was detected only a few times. CDR3 bases: TGTGCCAGTACCCCACGGGGGGCCTATGGCTACACCTTC. Encoded protein: CASTPRGAYGYTF. The chain employs TRBV19 and TRBJ1-2, with a possible D match to TRBD1 (6 bases). V gave up 7 bases and J gave up 4 bases, with 13 bases separating them. The CDR3 length is 13 residues. CDR1 and CDR2 from the germline V gene are LNHDA and SQIVND (reference sequence).

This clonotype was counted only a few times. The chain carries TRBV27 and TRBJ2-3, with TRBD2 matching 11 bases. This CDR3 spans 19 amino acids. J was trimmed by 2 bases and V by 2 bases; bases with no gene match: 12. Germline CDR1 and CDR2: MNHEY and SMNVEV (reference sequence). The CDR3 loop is CASSLLAGGPSPHTDTQYF. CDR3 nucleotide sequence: TGTGCCAGCAGTTTACTAGCGGGAGGCCCAAGTCCCCACACAGATACGCAGTATTTT.

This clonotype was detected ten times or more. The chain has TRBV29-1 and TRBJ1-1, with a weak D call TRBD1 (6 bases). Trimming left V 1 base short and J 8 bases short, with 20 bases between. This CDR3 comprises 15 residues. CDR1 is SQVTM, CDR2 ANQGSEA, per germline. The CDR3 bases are TGCAGCGTTGAAGCTGGTGTCCTGGAGGGGGGCGAAGCTTTCTTT. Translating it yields CSVEAGVLEGGEAFF.

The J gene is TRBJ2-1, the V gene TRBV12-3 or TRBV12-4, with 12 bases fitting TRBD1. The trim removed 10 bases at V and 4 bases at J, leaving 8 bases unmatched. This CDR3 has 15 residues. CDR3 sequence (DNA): TGTGCCACTCTCGGGACAGGGGGCGATTACAATGAGCAGTTCTTC. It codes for CATLGTGGDYNEQFF.

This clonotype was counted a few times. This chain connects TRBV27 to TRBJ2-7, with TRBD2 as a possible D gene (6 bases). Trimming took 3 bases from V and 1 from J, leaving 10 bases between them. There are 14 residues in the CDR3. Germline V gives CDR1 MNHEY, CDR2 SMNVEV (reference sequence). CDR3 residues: CASSLFGGSYEQYF. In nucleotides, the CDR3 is TGTGCCAGCAGTTTGTTTGGGGGGTCCTACGAGCAGTACTTC.

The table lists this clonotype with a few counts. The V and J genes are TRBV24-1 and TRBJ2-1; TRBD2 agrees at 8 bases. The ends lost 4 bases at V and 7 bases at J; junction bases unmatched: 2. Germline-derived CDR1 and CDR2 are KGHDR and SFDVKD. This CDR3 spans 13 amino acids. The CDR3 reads CATSEIAGNEQFF. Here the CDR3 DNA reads TGTGCCACCAGTGAAATAGCGGGAAATGAGCAGTTCTTC.

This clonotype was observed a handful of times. The CDR3 nucleotides are TGCGCCAGCAGCTTGGATCCGGGTTGGGAGCAGTTCTTC. Translated: CASSLDPGWEQFF. J is TRBJ2-1 and V is TRBV5-1; D is ambiguous. Per the germline V gene, CDR1 is SGHRS and CDR2 is YFSETQ. Trimming took 0 bases from V and 10 from J, leaving 11 bases between them. The CDR3 loop spans 13 amino acids.

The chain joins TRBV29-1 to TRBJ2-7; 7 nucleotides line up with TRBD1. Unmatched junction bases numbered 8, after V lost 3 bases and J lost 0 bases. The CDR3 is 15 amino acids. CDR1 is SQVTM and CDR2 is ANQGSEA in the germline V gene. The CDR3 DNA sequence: TGCAGCGTTGATCGGGCAGGGGGTTCCTCCTACGAGCAGTACTTC. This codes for CSVDRAGGSSYEQYF.

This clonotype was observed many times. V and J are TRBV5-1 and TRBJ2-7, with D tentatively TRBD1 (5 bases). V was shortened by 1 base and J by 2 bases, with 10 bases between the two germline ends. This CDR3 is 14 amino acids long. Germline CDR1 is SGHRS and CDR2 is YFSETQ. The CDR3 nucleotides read TGCGCCAGCAGCTTGTGGGGCACAACCTACGAGCAGTACTTC. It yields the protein CASSLWGTTYEQYF.

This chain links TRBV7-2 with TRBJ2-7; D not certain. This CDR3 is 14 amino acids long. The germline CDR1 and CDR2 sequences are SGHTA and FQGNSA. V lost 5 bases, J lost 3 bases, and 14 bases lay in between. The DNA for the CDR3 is TGTGCCAGCAGCCCTCACGATTCGTTCTACGAGCAGTACTTC. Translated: CASSPHDSFYEQYF.

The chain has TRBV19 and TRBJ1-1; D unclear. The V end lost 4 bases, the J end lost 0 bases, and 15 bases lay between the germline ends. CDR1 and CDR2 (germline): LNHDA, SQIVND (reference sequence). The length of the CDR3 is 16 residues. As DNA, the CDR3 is TGTGCCAGTAGTACGCCTTTAATCGACATGAACACTGAAGCTTTCTTT. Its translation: CASSTPLIDMNTEAFF.